Reported below is one T cell receptor (beta chain). Its target is not known. Hyperthyroidism was newly diagnosed in patients aged 18 to 65 (duration under 2 months). Any patient presenting with uncontrolled infection, other autoimmune disease, pregnancy or lactation was left out. The germline CDR1 and CDR2 sequences are LNHDA and SQIVND (reference sequence). CDR3 length: 16 residues. The J segment lost 7 bases and the V segment lost 7 bases, leaving 12 bases of the junction unmatched. This entry is derived from a study of T cells in Graves' hyperthyroidism and ophthalmopathy. From RNA transcripts, TCR beta CDR3 regions were amplified. In the first-round RT-PCR of the TCR CDR3, the HTBI primer set was used. Each CDR3 protein is one row after TCRdb ran MiXCR on the multiplex PCR reads. The data show some 560,000 distinct CDR3 sequences, with around 14% seen just once and 6.5% to 8% held by the top ten.

Study observations and caveats: Ophthalmopathy was separated from stable hyperthyroidism by a 13 V-J model.

Sequencing input: blood. The chain carries TRBV19 and TRBJ2-1; the match to TRBD2 covers 11 bases. This receptor was taken from a woman aged 25 to 39 with Graves' hyperthyroidism. CDR3 loop: CASTERLAGFLNEQFF. CDR3 DNA sequence: TGTGCCAGTACCGAGCGACTAGCGGGATTTTTGAATGAGCAGTTCTTC.